This T cell receptor (beta chain) appears in the sequencing data of a study of cytomegalovirus exposure and HLA in healthy donors. Vbeta (60) and Jbeta (13) primers were used in the PCR. Method: immunoSEQ multiplex PCR; TCRdb's copy keeps in-frame clones and lacks some. Here the sample spans about 220,000 clones, approximately 68% being singletons. Per germline, CDR1 SGHVS and CDR2 FQNEAQ. This CDR3 contains 14 residues. The source is a woman aged 30 to 39 in good health and CMV-seronegative. The sample taken for sequencing was PBMCs. V and J are TRBV7-8 and TRBJ2-5, with TRBD2 matching over 7 bases. The J call is uncertain, as TRBJ2-7 better fits the DNA end. DNA of the CDR3: TGTGCCAGCAGCCCCAGTGGGGGGGCCTACGAGCAGTACTTC. It specifies CASSPSGGAYEQYF.